A single sample is the source of the 32 T cell receptor beta chains below, sequenced in a study of patients and donors after allogeneic stem cell transplantation. A single record per CDR3 protein comes from TCRdb applying MiXCR to the RT-PCR reads. The repertoire consists of a few hundred thousand distinct CDR3 sequences, with roughly two fifths occurring once and the leading ten covering approximately 10%. The material sequenced was blood, either unsorted or a sorted T cell fraction (not recorded which). Every receptor here comes from a human donor who was either an allogeneic HSCT recipient or a stem cell or donor lymphocyte infusion donor (not recorded which). It is not recorded whose cells these are; they may come from a transplant donor.

This chain joins TRBV20-1 and TRBJ2-7; the match to TRBD1 covers 8 bases. In germline, CDR1 is DFQATT, CDR2 SNEGSKA (reference sequence). V lost 1 base, J lost 5 bases, and 7 bases stayed unmatched. There are 14 residues in the CDR3. In DNA, the CDR3 is TGCAGTGCTAGAGGCGGACAGGGCGGTCACGAGCAGTACTTC. Protein sequence: CSARGGQGGHEQYF.

DNA of the CDR3: TGTGCCAGCAGCCAAGGGGTCCCGGGACAAGGCACAGATACGCAGTATTTT. Its protein product is CASSQGVPGQGTDTQYF. The gene calls are TRBV4-2 and TRBJ2-3, with a weak D call TRBD1 (6 bases). CDR1 and CDR2 from the germline V gene are LGHNA and YNFKEQ. Trimming removed 1 base from V and 1 base from J, with 15 bases in between. The CDR3 extends over 17 amino acids.

This clonotype has only a few counts. The chain combines TRBV20-1 with TRBJ1-2; weak D call: TRBD1 (6 bases). Germline V gene lookup returns CDR1 DFQATT and CDR2 SNEGSKA (reference sequence). CDR3 length equals 12 residues. Trimming left V 3 bases short and J 8 bases short, with 13 bases between. The CDR3 loop reads CSASTGTEGYTF. The CDR3 coding sequence is TGCAGTGCTAGTACAGGGACTGAAGGCTACACCTTC.

The chain joins TRBV3-1 to TRBJ1-2; D gene ambiguous. Germline-derived CDR1 and CDR2 are LGHDT and YNNKEL (reference sequence). CDR3 length: 15 residues. Trimming took 4 bases from V and 5 from J, leaving 17 bases between them. In DNA form, the CDR3 reads TGTGCCAGCAGCCCGGATAGGGCGGACCCATATGGCTACACCTTC. It encodes CASSPDRADPYGYTF.

The chain is built from TRBV15 and TRBJ2-1, with 7 bases matching TRBD1. Trimming took 0 bases from V and 7 from J; bases not matched to a gene: 9. The CDR3 runs to 16 residues. CDR1 and CDR2 from the germline V gene are LNHNV and YYDKDF (reference sequence). CDR3: CATSRDIGGLVNEQFF. The CDR3 coding sequence is TGTGCCACCAGCAGAGATATAGGGGGCCTGGTGAATGAGCAGTTCTTC. Full variable domain (missing parts from reference TRBV15 and TRBJ2-1): DAMVIQNPRYQVTQFGKPVTLSCSQTLNHNVMYWYQQKSSQAPKLLFHYYDKDFNNEADTPDNFQSRRPNTSFCFLDIRSPGLGDTAMYLCATSRDIGGLVNEQFFGPGTRLTVL.

The CDR3 nucleotides read TGTGCCAGCACCCCTAGCGTATTTTGGGGTGATGAGCAGTTCTTC. This gives the protein CASTPSVFWGDEQFF. The V call is TRBV28, the J call TRBJ2-1; weak D call: TRBD2 (6 bases). CDR1 and CDR2 from the germline V gene are MDHEN and SYDVKM. The CDR3 contains 15 residues. V was shortened by 7 bases and J by 8 bases, with 21 bases between the two germline ends.

The chain links TRBV6-5 to TRBJ1-1; D is unresolved. This CDR3 region has 14 residues. The germline V gene has CDR1 MNHEY and CDR2 SVGAGI. V gave up 6 bases and J gave up 1 base, with 12 bases separating them. The CDR3 bases are TGTGCCAGCAGGGGCCGGACGGGGAACACTGAAGCTTTCTTT. Its translation is CASRGRTGNTEAFF.

This clonotype has only a few counts. The rearrangement uses TRBV11-2 and TRBJ1-1; D not resolved. The CDR3 is 12 amino acids. V was shortened by 7 bases and J by 1 base, with 7 bases between the two germline ends. Germline V lookup: CDR1 SGHAT, CDR2 FQNNGV. The CDR3 sequence is CASTRGNTEAFF. DNA for the CDR3: TGTGCCAGCACCCGGGGGAACACTGAAGCTTTCTTT.

This clonotype has a count of ten or more. This chain uses TRBV12-3 or TRBV12-4 with TRBJ2-1, with a tentative D call TRBD1 (6 bases). V lost 5 bases and J 8 bases, leaving 13 bases between the germline ends. CDR3 length: 13 residues. This CDR3 is CASSHRVVYEQFF. The CDR3 coding sequence is TGTGCCAGCAGTCACAGGGTAGTCTATGAGCAGTTCTTC.

This clonotype was observed a handful of times. J is TRBJ1-1 and V is TRBV12-3 or TRBV12-4; maybe TRBD1 (6 bases). The CDR3 is 14 amino acids. The V end lost 4 bases, the J end lost 0 bases, and 9 bases lay between the germline ends. The CDR3: CASSWTALNTEAFF. In DNA form, the CDR3 reads TGTGCCAGCAGTTGGACAGCCCTGAACACTGAAGCTTTCTTT.

This clonotype has only a few counts. The chain carries TRBV18 and TRBJ1-1; D ambiguous. Germline assignment: CDR1 KGHSH and CDR2 LQKENI. V dropped 4 bases and J dropped 0 bases, with 9 bases sitting between them. This CDR3 contains 14 residues. The DNA for the CDR3 is TGTGCCAGCTCACGGGAGACGGTGAACACTGAAGCTTTCTTT. Translation gives CASSRETVNTEAFF.

The chain joins TRBV6-1 to TRBJ2-7; 10 bases are a match to TRBD2. Unmatched junction bases numbered 1, after V lost 2 bases and J lost 3 bases. Germline V lookup: CDR1 MNHNS, CDR2 SASEGT. There are 14 residues in the CDR3. Here the CDR3 reads CASSESGGVYEQYF. CDR3 DNA sequence: TGTGCCAGCAGTGAAAGCGGGGGGGTCTACGAGCAGTACTTC.

This clonotype was seen a single time. The V and J genes are TRBV28 and TRBJ1-1; no definite D call. Germline lookup yields CDR1 MDHEN and CDR2 SYDVKM. Trimming pared 6 bases from V and 10 bases from J, leaving 12 bases between. CDR3 length equals 11 residues. The CDR3 loop is CASRVGTIAFF. DNA of the CDR3: TGTGCCAGCAGAGTGGGAACAATAGCTTTCTTT.

The chain recombines TRBV5-1 with TRBJ2-1, with 8 nucleotides matching TRBD1. The CDR3 is made up of 16 amino acids. From germline, CDR1 is SGHRS and CDR2 YFSETQ. V was clipped by 1 base and J by 11 bases; unmatched bases: 14. The chain's CDR3 is CASSLLPGQAQTKQFF. CDR3 DNA: TGCGCCAGCAGCTTGCTCCCGGGACAGGCCCAAACTAAGCAGTTCTTC.

This sequence joins TRBV6-6 and TRBJ2-7, with TRBD1 identical over 7 bases. The V segment lost 6 bases and the J segment 3 bases; nucleotides outside the gene matches: 14. CDR3 length: 16 amino acids. The germline V gene has CDR1 MNHNY and CDR2 SVGAGI (reference sequence). The CDR3: CASSKPPDRAGYEQYF. DNA of the CDR3: TGTGCCAGCAGCAAGCCACCCGACAGGGCCGGCTACGAGCAGTACTTC.

This chain links TRBV20-1 with TRBJ1-2, with D unclear. Deletions cut 1 base from V and 8 bases from J, with 11 bases between. CDR3 size: 12 residues. Germline V gives CDR1 DFQATT, CDR2 SNEGSKA (reference sequence). CDR3 sequence: CSARVPWEGYTF. The CDR3 DNA reads TGCAGTGCTAGAGTACCATGGGAAGGCTACACCTTC.

This clonotype has a handful of counts. V gene TRBV20-1 combines with J gene TRBJ1-5, with TRBD1 as a possible D gene (6 bases). CDR1 is DFQATT and CDR2 is SNEGSKA in the germline V gene (reference sequence). The CDR3 covers 16 residues. V lost 0 bases, J lost 3 bases, and 15 bases lay in between. CDR3 coding DNA: TGCAGTGCTAGAGATCCCCTGACAGGTCCCAATCAGCCCCAGCATTTT. Its translation is CSARDPLTGPNQPQHF.

The V gene is TRBV12-3 or TRBV12-4, the J gene TRBJ1-5; weak D call: TRBD1 (5 bases). The CDR3 loop spans 13 amino acids. V lost 4 bases and J lost 5, with 9 bases in between. CDR3 in amino acids: CASSSRQHQPQHF. Here the CDR3 DNA reads TGTGCCAGCAGTTCACGACAGCATCAGCCCCAGCATTTT.

This clonotype occurred once. The chain carries TRBV2 and TRBJ2-3, with 11 bases aligning to TRBD2. The CDR3 spans 14 residues. With V trimmed by 8 bases and J by 5 bases, 6 bases remained unmatched. Germline-derived CDR1 and CDR2 are SNHLY and FYNNEI. CDR3 in amino acids: CASLLAGGQDTQYF. CDR3 nucleotide sequence: TGTGCCAGCCTGCTAGCGGGGGGCCAAGATACGCAGTATTTT.

The V gene is TRBV27, the J gene TRBJ1-4; no clear D gene. In germline, CDR1 is MNHEY, CDR2 SMNVEV (reference sequence). Trimming left V 0 bases short and J 0 bases short, with 17 bases between. The CDR3 is 19 amino acids. The CDR3 is CASSLSHFTSAATNEKLFF. The CDR3 DNA reads TGTGCCAGCAGTTTATCGCACTTCACCTCAGCTGCAACTAATGAAAAACTGTTTTTT.

The chain links TRBV5-1 to TRBJ1-2, with 7 nucleotides matching TRBD1. Trimming removed 3 bases from V and 7 bases from J; junction bases left unmatched: 6. Germline V gene sequence: CDR1 SGHRS, CDR2 YFSETQ. This CDR3 has 13 residues. The CDR3 sequence: CASSSNRGSGYTF. The DNA for the CDR3 is TGCGCCAGCAGCTCCAACAGGGGAAGTGGCTACACCTTC.

The chain employs TRBV10-3 and TRBJ2-1; 9 bases line up with TRBD2. The CDR3 totals 15 residues. Trimming at V came to 8 bases and at J to 5 bases, leaving 10 bases not matched to a gene. CDR1 and CDR2 (germline): ENHRY, SYGVKD. The CDR3 here is CAISVVAGAHNEQFF. The CDR3 bases are TGTGCCATCTCCGTAGTAGCGGGGGCTCACAATGAGCAGTTCTTC.

This clonotype has a handful of counts. V gene TRBV5-1 combines with J gene TRBJ1-2; 9 nucleotides align to TRBD1. CDR1 is SGHRS, CDR2 YFSETQ, per germline. V dropped 3 bases and J dropped 9; count of bases not matched to a gene: 6. The CDR3 runs 13 residues. The CDR3 DNA reads TGCGCCAGCAGCTCCGGGACAGGGTCTCGCTACACCTTC. Translating it yields CASSSGTGSRYTF.

This rearrangement joins TRBV19 to TRBJ2-7; 10 bases fit TRBD1. V dropped 8 bases and J dropped 1; count of bases not matched to a gene: 8. CDR1 and CDR2 (germline): LNHDA, SQIVND (reference sequence). This CDR3 comprises 15 residues. CDR3 residues: CASRYGTGASYEQYF. DNA of the CDR3: TGTGCCAGTCGGTACGGGACAGGGGCTTCCTACGAGCAGTACTTC.

The chain is built from TRBV10-3 and TRBJ2-7; D is unclear. This CDR3 is built from 14 residues. The germline gives CDR1 ENHRY, CDR2 SYGVKD. Trimming cost V 5 bases and J 5 bases, with 16 bases left between them. The DNA for the CDR3 is TGTGCCATCAGTCTGGACCTCCTGGGCCACGAGCAGTACTTC. It encodes CAISLDLLGHEQYF.

CDR3 protein: CASSVGAGSVAVRAFF. The CDR3, as DNA: TGTGCCAGCAGTGTTGGGGCAGGGAGTGTAGCGGTAAGAGCTTTCTTT. The genes are TRBV25-1 and TRBJ1-1; maybe TRBD1 (5 bases). The CDR3 has 16 residues. Germline values: CDR1 MGHDK, CDR2 SYGVNS. V was clipped by 4 bases and J by 10 bases, with 25 bases between them.

The V call is TRBV20-1, the J call TRBJ2-3; D is unclear. Deletions cut 4 bases from V and 6 bases from J, with 11 bases between. Germline V CDR1 and CDR2: DFQATT, SNEGSKA (reference sequence). This CDR3 is built from 12 residues. The CDR3 reads CSANSPGDTQYF. The CDR3 region has the DNA TGCAGTGCTAACTCTCCTGGGGATACGCAGTATTTT.

This clonotype came up a few times. The rearrangement uses TRBV4-1 and TRBJ1-4; 8 positions agree with TRBD1. V was clipped by 4 bases and J by 8 bases; unmatched bases: 9. The V gene's germline CDR1 is MGHRA and CDR2 YSYEKL. The CDR3 sequence is 15 residues long. CDR3 DNA: TGCGCCAGCAGCCCCTCCACAGGGGGAGGGGAAAAACTGTTTTTT. This codes for CASSPSTGGGEKLFF.

This chain connects TRBV24-1 to TRBJ1-5, with D unresolved. V shed 4 bases and J shed 4 bases, with 4 bases lying between them. Per the germline V gene, CDR1 is KGHDR and CDR2 is SFDVKD. The CDR3 consists of 12 residues. The CDR3 loop is CATSEGNQPQHF. In nucleotides, the CDR3 is TGTGCCACCAGTGAAGGGAATCAGCCCCAGCATTTT.

This chain links TRBV12-3 or TRBV12-4 with TRBJ1-1, with a weak D call TRBD1 (6 bases). V dropped 5 bases and J dropped 0 bases, with 10 bases sitting between them. CDR3 length: 14 amino acids. The CDR3 nucleotides read TGTGCCAGCAGTCGACAGGTGGTGAACACTGAAGCTTTCTTT. Translating it yields CASSRQVVNTEAFF.

The CDR3 loop is CASSLDVQTHGYTF. The CDR3, as DNA: TGTGCCAGCAGCTTAGATGTACAGACGCATGGCTACACCTTC. The J gene is TRBJ1-2, the V gene TRBV11-2; D is unresolved. CDR1 and CDR2 (germline): SGHAT, FQNNGV. This CDR3 has 14 amino acids. Trimming removed 0 bases from V and 6 bases from J, with 11 bases in between.

This clonotype was counted a few times. The chain links TRBV18 to TRBJ1-4; no firm D call. Trimming shortened V by 0 bases and J by 3 bases, and 8 bases separated the two germline ends. The germline V gene encodes CDR1 KGHSH and CDR2 LQKENI. This CDR3 spans 15 amino acids. CDR3 sequence reads: CASSPPQPSNEKLFF. The CDR3, as DNA: TGTGCCAGCTCACCACCCCAGCCATCTAATGAAAAACTGTTTTTT.